This T cell receptor beta chain was found in a study of T cell responses to AZD1222 COVID-19 vaccine (dated by TCRdb to the early 2020s). With respect to the entire study: AZD1222 recipients given second doses at about 4 weeks or at about 12 weeks were pooled, since spike-specific TCR depth and breadth were not found to differ between the two schedules. Enrollment into the trials was organized by age into subgroups of 18-55, 56-69 and 70-plus years, and those subgroups contained about 160, 30 and 59 TCR-sequenced participants, respectively. TCR sequencing was performed for approximately 240 trial participants, of whom about 200 were given two doses of AZD1222 and approximately 25 were given two doses of MenACWY control vaccine.

Reading the germline V gene gives CDR1 SGHTA and CDR2 FQGNSA. The V and J ends are trimmed by 3 bases and 9 bases, leaving 14 bases between them. The CDR3 spans 13 residues, from the cysteine through the phenylalanine. This entry keeps only the CDR3 DNA: 39 bases, framed from base 1. What the authors observed across the whole study: No day 14 peak-response samples were available, so repertoires were characterized only after the peak T cell response. The 56-69-year group was small, and its depth increase did not reach significance, likely because of low power. Conclusions about previously exposed vaccinees are limited because only six or seven AZD1222 recipients were SARS-CoV-2 seropositive at baseline. Vaccine-associated CD4 TCRs spanned the whole spike protein, with dominant responses in regions 160-218 and 743-854. Participants were mostly white British and included more females than males, and it was suggested by the authors that clonal diversity may have been underestimated. Epitopes outside the regions mutated in the B.1.351 and B.1.1.7 variants were reportedly recognized by nearly half of the unique spike-specific TCRs. Spike-specific TCR breadth and depth rose significantly after two AZD1222 doses compared with day 0 and with MenACWY recipients.

This clone was found a few times. Its antigen target is currently unknown. No much larger clonotype is one base removed from it; base qualities were not supplied. The sample's time point label is to be understood as: baseline before first vaccination. Samples from vaccinated people were obtained from the UK trials COV001 and COV002, which included a single-blind randomized controlled phase 2/3 trial of AZD1222 (ChAdOx1 nCoV-19) in healthy adults. Trial participant PBMC samples were collected at day 0 and day 28 after the second dose for TCRbeta chain sequencing. The CDR3 regions of human TCRbeta chains were subjected to immunosequencing. As for how the authors treated the data: TCRs in the repertoires were compared against a reference library of SARS-CoV-2-specific TCRs that had been generated with the MIRA antigen-specificity platform. Breadth meant the fraction of unique TCRs that were SARS-CoV-2-associated, whereas depth meant the fraction of total T cells that were SARS-CoV-2-associated. Each spike-specific TCR was assigned to its reactive spike region and to a CD4 or CD8 class using the MIRA data. Log10-transformed breadth and depth values were compared by one-way ANOVA with Sidak's multiple comparisons tests. TCRdb took over this immuneACCESS table, retaining in-frame rearrangements with V and J assigned. Such tables are incomplete; in checked studies, under half of the missing clones stem from an unresolved V gene, and the remainder is unexplained. Clone size and V and J calls were adopted from that table, with D and trimming inferred from the DNA. The sample profile shows 170,000 or so clones; 75% to 95% of them were found once. The top ten clones comprise around 1.5% of the sample.

This clonotype was sampled from an adult in good health. The V and J genes are TRBV7-2 and TRBJ1-2, with TRBD1 perhaps the D gene, on 5 matching bases. Here the sequenced sample was peripheral blood, taken on day 0 of AZD1222 vaccination. The encoded CDR3 is CASSFKGIGSYTF. The DNA sequence is TGTGCCAGCAGCTTCAAGGGGATTGGGAGCTACACCTTC.